The rows below give T cell receptor beta chains drawn from one sample of a study of blood T cells in healthy people across ages. From the 5' RACE reads, TCRdb called clonotypes with MiXCR, one entry per CDR3 protein. Altogether roughly 800,000 distinct CDR3 sequences are present, roughly 26% being singletons, with the ten largest covering 2.5% to 3.5%. This sample was shared with a second study, whose subject was T cells of mothers and their children.

Source material: blood. The origin of the receptors is a boy aged 10-17 years in good health. Each CDR3 is given with its conserved first and last residue. Each record gives: clone size, D gene, V gene, J gene, CDR3 DNA, CDR3 protein. The D gene is left open where the match is weak. Not all rows give a size; the values are once, few, many and, for expanded clones, a class.

size: few; D: -; V: TRBV5-4; J: TRBJ2-5; DNA: TGTGCCAGCAGCTCATTGGAAGAGACCCAGTACTTC; CDR3: CASSSLEETQYF
size: -; D: -; V: TRBV5-1; J: TRBJ1-4; DNA: TGCGCCAGCAGCCGCGACAGCTCGGATGAAAAACTGTTTTTT; CDR3: CASSRDSSDEKLFF
size: -; D: TRBD1; V: TRBV3-1; J: TRBJ1-3; DNA: TGTGCCAGCAGCCAATTGGACAGGGCAAGAGGAAACACCATATATTTT; CDR3: CASSQLDRARGNTIYF
size: few; D: -; V: TRBV11-2; J: TRBJ2-1; DNA: TGTGCCAGCAGAGACTATGAGCAGTTCTTC; CDR3: CASRDYEQFF
size: -; D: TRBD2; V: TRBV11-2; J: TRBJ2-1; DNA: TGTGCCAGCAGCTTAAACGGGGGGGCCTATGAGCAGTTCTTC; CDR3: CASSLNGGAYEQFF
size: -; D: -; V: TRBV3-1; J: TRBJ2-5; DNA: TGTGCCAGCAGCCAATCGGGGGCTGGGGAGCAGTACTTC; CDR3: CASSQSGAGEQYF
size: -; D: -; V: TRBV12-3/TRBV12-4; J: TRBJ2-1; DNA: TGTGCCAGCAGTTTAGCGATAATCTCCTACAATGAGCAGTTCTTC; CDR3: CASSLAIISYNEQFF
size: few; D: -; V: TRBV4-1; J: TRBJ2-1; DNA: TGCGCCAGCGGCTCAGACGGACTCTCCTACAATGAGCAGTTCTTC; CDR3: CASGSDGLSYNEQFF
size: few; D: -; V: TRBV2; J: TRBJ2-1; DNA: TGTGCCAGCAGTGATGGGGCTCCCTACAATGAGCAGTTCTTC; CDR3: CASSDGAPYNEQFF
size: few; D: -; V: TRBV28; J: TRBJ1-2; DNA: TGTGCCAGCAGTTGGGGACGGCAACCCACCTTC; CDR3: CASSWGRQPTF
size: -; D: TRBD1; V: TRBV7-9; J: TRBJ2-3; DNA: TGTGCCAGCAGCTTTCCTGACAGGGGGAGCGCAGATACGCAGTATTTT; CDR3: CASSFPDRGSADTQYF
size: few; D: -; V: TRBV13; J: TRBJ2-5; DNA: TGTGCCAGCAGCTTATTGGGAGTTGTTTCCCAAGAGACCCAGTACTTC; CDR3: CASSLLGVVSQETQYF
size: few; D: -; V: TRBV29-1; J: TRBJ1-1; DNA: TGCAGCGTTGCCGGTCCCTCTGGGACTGAAGCTTTCTTT; CDR3: CSVAGPSGTEAFF
size: -; D: TRBD1; V: TRBV20-1; J: TRBJ1-5; DNA: TGCAGTGCTAGAGAACGGACAGGGAATATGCCCCAGCATTTT; CDR3: CSARERTGNMPQHF
size: -; D: -; V: TRBV12-3/TRBV12-4; J: TRBJ2-2; DNA: TGTGCCAGCGGCACTTACAACACCGGGGAGCTGTTTTTT; CDR3: CASGTYNTGELFF
size: -; D: -; V: TRBV7-9; J: TRBJ2-5; DNA: TGTGCCAGCAGCCGCGGACTACCCACCTTGGTGACCCAGTACTTC; CDR3: CASSRGLPTLVTQYF
size: -; D: -; V: TRBV12-3/TRBV12-4; J: TRBJ2-5; DNA: TGTGCCAGCAGCAGATTCGGGGTGGGAGAGACCCAGTACTTC; CDR3: CASSRFGVGETQYF
size: -; D: TRBD1; V: TRBV7-9; J: TRBJ2-7; DNA: TGTGCCAGCAGCCAGACGGGACAGTCCTACGAGCAGTACTTC; CDR3: CASSQTGQSYEQYF
size: -; D: -; V: TRBV7-9; J: TRBJ2-5; DNA: TGTGCCAGCAGGTCGGCGGGCATCGGAGAGACCCAGTACTTC; CDR3: CASRSAGIGETQYF
size: -; D: -; V: TRBV4-3; J: TRBJ2-3; DNA: TGCGCCAGCACGCCCAGTCTGGGGGTGGCAGATACGCAGTATTTT; CDR3: CASTPSLGVADTQYF
size: many; D: -; V: TRBV6-2/TRBV6-3; J: TRBJ2-5; DNA: TGTGCCAGCAAAGAGCCTCAAGAGACCCAGTACTTC; CDR3: CASKEPQETQYF
size: few; D: -; V: TRBV12-3/TRBV12-4; J: TRBJ2-3; DNA: TGTGCCAGCAGTTTAGAGCCAGATACGCAGTATTTT; CDR3: CASSLEPDTQYF
size: few; D: -; V: TRBV2; J: TRBJ2-5; DNA: TGTGCCAGCAGAGAGCGACAGAACCAAGAGACCCAGTACTTC; CDR3: CASRERQNQETQYF
size: few; D: -; V: TRBV29-1; J: TRBJ2-3; DNA: TGCAGCGTTGGTGAGGGATGGACAGATACGCAGTATTTT; CDR3: CSVGEGWTDTQYF
size: -; D: -; V: TRBV20-1; J: TRBJ1-4; DNA: TGCAGTGCTAGGTTGGAGGCGAGAAATGAAAAACTGTTTTTT; CDR3: CSARLEARNEKLFF
size: -; D: -; V: TRBV5-1; J: TRBJ2-7; DNA: TGCGCCAGCAGCTTGCCCTCCGGGACCGTATCCTACGAGCAGTACTTC; CDR3: CASSLPSGTVSYEQYF
size: -; D: -; V: TRBV12-3/TRBV12-4; J: TRBJ1-4; DNA: TGTGCCAGCAGCCCCAGACAAGCAACTAATGAAAAACTGTTTTTT; CDR3: CASSPRQATNEKLFF
size: -; D: TRBD2; V: TRBV7-2; J: TRBJ2-1; DNA: TGTGCCAGCAGCTTAGGAGCGGGGGGTTATGAGCAGTTCTTC; CDR3: CASSLGAGGYEQFF
size: -; D: TRBD2; V: TRBV20-1; J: TRBJ2-3; DNA: TGCAGTGCTAGAGCACCTAGCGGGGCGAGCACAGATACGCAGTATTTT; CDR3: CSARAPSGASTDTQYF
size: few; D: -; V: TRBV28; J: TRBJ1-1; DNA: TGTGCCAGCAGCTTAACAGGGATTGGAGCTTTCTTT; CDR3: CASSLTGIGAFF
size: few; D: -; V: TRBV6-1; J: TRBJ1-5; DNA: TGTGCCAGCAGTGGCAGACAGCGCAATCAGCCCCAGCATTTT; CDR3: CASSGRQRNQPQHF
size: few; D: -; V: TRBV2; J: TRBJ2-2; DNA: TGTGCCAGCACCCTTACGGGGGGCCTCACCGGGGAGCTGTTTTTT; CDR3: CASTLTGGLTGELFF
size: -; D: -; V: TRBV20-1; J: TRBJ1-2; DNA: TGCAGTGCTAGAGATGTATCGGGGGGGAACTATGGCTACACCTTC; CDR3: CSARDVSGGNYGYTF
size: -; D: TRBD1; V: TRBV20-1; J: TRBJ2-7; DNA: TGCAGTGCTAGGGCTCCCGACAGGGGGGGCGAGCAGTACTTC; CDR3: CSARAPDRGGEQYF
size: few; D: -; V: TRBV28; J: TRBJ2-7; DNA: TGTGCCAGCAGTTTTCGCCTGGGCTCCCCCTACGAGCAGTACTTC; CDR3: CASSFRLGSPYEQYF
size: many; D: -; V: TRBV20-1; J: TRBJ2-5; DNA: TGCAGTGCTAGTGCCGGGTCCCAAGAGACCCAGTACTTC; CDR3: CSASAGSQETQYF
size: -; D: TRBD1; V: TRBV6-5; J: TRBJ2-6; DNA: TGTGCCAGCAGTTACCGGGGACAGGGTTACTCTGGGGCCAACGTCCTGACTTTC; CDR3: CASSYRGQGYSGANVLTF